The sequence of this TCR beta chain was determined in a study of blood T cell repertoires in COVID-19. Looking at the study overall: From the United States, Italy and Spain came samples of acute and convalescent COVID-19. Sources were T cells, B-cell-depleted T cells, or PBMCs; the material itself was cDNA or gDNA.

Methods used by the authors: Reference gene primer amplification gave estimated nucleated cell counts. The table came from immunoSEQ multiplex PCR; TCRdb's copy has only in-frame clones and leaves some out. The DNA was the basis for D and trimming; V, J and clone size are from that table. This sample has under 150,000 clones, with around 88% found just once. V was clipped by 5 bases and J by 8 bases, with 16 bases between them. The CDR3 loop spans 15 amino acids. Germline V gene lookup returns CDR1 SGHDN and CDR2 FVKESK. The clonotype comes from a human donor in a cohort sampled during active COVID-19. The source material was peripheral blood. The rearrangement joins TRBV14 to TRBJ1-6; D unclear. The CDR3 DNA sequence: TGTGCCAGCAGCACTCGAGCCCCAGGTTATTCACCCCTCCACTTT. Translated, it gives CASSTRAPGYSPLHF.